This T cell receptor (beta chain) emerged from a study of blood T cell repertoires in COVID-19. The germline V gene has CDR1 SGHVS and CDR2 FQNEAQ. The CDR3 has 15 amino acids. The V end lost 5 bases, the J end lost 4 bases, and 18 bases lay between the germline ends. Using immunoSEQ multiplex PCR, the repertoire was profiled, and TCRdb retains in-frame clones only, with some absent. The table includes about 71,000 clones, around 90% detected once. This TCR derives from a woman of 80 years or more with acute or convalescent COVID-19. The sequencing input was peripheral blood. This chain uses TRBV7-8 with TRBJ2-7, with D maybe TRBD2 (6 bases). The DNA of the CDR3 is TGTGCCAGCAGCCGTCAGCTCGGAGGAGGGTACGAGCAGTACTTC. Translation: CASSRQLGGGYEQYF.